This paragraph reports one T cell receptor beta chain. The antigen remains unidentified. The V and J ends lost 1 base and 3 bases respectively, with 9 bases between them. Germline CDR1 and CDR2: SQVTM and ANQGSEA. CDR3 length equals 13 residues. TCR alpha and TCR beta cDNA libraries with sample barcodes and UMIs came from 5'RACE using constant-segment primers. TCRdb re-called the 5' RACE reads through MiXCR, storing one row per CDR3 protein. The top ten clones hold just under 30% of a sample with tens of thousands of distinct CDR3 sequences, about an eighth of them seen once. This entry belongs to a study of T-cell memory formation after mild COVID-19. Looking at the study overall: TCR clusters mostly belonged to single donors.

Whole-study findings and limits: The CD4+ clones that contracted clustered mainly within CM and EM, and the CD8+ clones concentrated in EMRA. Whether day 37 second-wave clones are SARS-CoV-2-specific was not confirmed.

Sequenced material: PBMCs or a T cell subset sorted from them (not recorded which). This TCR was recovered from a young man who had mild COVID-19 (a few samples of this study predate the infection). Cell type and time point are not known. The J gene is TRBJ1-1, the V gene TRBV29-1; unclear D gene. The CDR3 spells CSVEVRRDTEAFF. The CDR3 DNA reads TGCAGCGTTGAAGTCAGGAGGGACACTGAAGCTTTCTTT.